Presented here are 8 T cell receptor beta chains from one specimen sequenced in a study of T-cell memory formation after mild COVID-19. MiXCR was run by TCRdb on the 5' RACE reads, yielding one entry per CDR3 protein. The profile shows 160,000 or so distinct CDR3 sequences, 25% to 40% of them singletons. Sequences were obtained from PBMCs or a T cell subset sorted from them (not recorded which). These receptors were obtained from an adult woman who had mild COVID-19 (a few samples of this study predate the infection). Cell type and time point are not known.

In its sample, this clonotype was seen a few times. The chain has TRBV2 and TRBJ2-3; D uncertain. The CDR3 length is 12 residues. Trimming took 3 bases from V and 4 from J, leaving 5 bases between them. Germline V gene lookup returns CDR1 SNHLY and CDR2 FYNNEI. CDR3 residues: CASSDIPDTQYF. Written as DNA, the CDR3 is TGTGCCAGCAGTGATATCCCAGATACGCAGTATTTT.

J is TRBJ2-1 and V is TRBV27, with D unclear. V dropped 4 bases and J dropped 4 bases, with 11 bases sitting between them. Germline CDR1 MNHEY, CDR2 SMNVEV (reference sequence). This CDR3 has 14 amino acids. The CDR3 region is CASSYSGPYNEQFF. The CDR3 region has the DNA TGTGCCAGCAGTTATTCAGGACCATACAATGAGCAGTTCTTC.

This chain uses TRBV20-1 with TRBJ1-1, with D tentatively TRBD1 (5 bases). CDR3 length equals 15 residues. V was clipped by 5 bases and J by 1 base, with 17 bases between them. CDR1 and CDR2 (germline): DFQATT, SNEGSKA (reference sequence). The CDR3 DNA reads as TGCAGTGCTGCAAGGTCAGGGAAATCGAACACTGAAGCTTTCTTT. Residues: CSAARSGKSNTEAFF.

The rearrangement links TRBV4-1 to TRBJ1-1, with D unresolved. CDR1 MGHRA and CDR2 YSYEKL come from the germline V gene. The length of the CDR3 is 13 residues. V was trimmed by 0 bases and J by 11 bases, leaving 13 bases between them. CDR3 protein: CASSQDLETMAFF. CDR3 sequence (DNA): TGCGCCAGCAGCCAAGATCTGGAGACTATGGCTTTCTTT.

The chain couples TRBV20-1 to TRBJ1-5, with unresolved D. CDR1 is DFQATT and CDR2 is SNEGSKA in the germline V gene (reference sequence). Between the trimmed V and J ends, which lost 1 base and 6 bases, there was a span of 19 bases. CDR3 size: 16 residues. CDR3 sequence reads: CSARVGVGGATQPQHF. The CDR3, as DNA: TGCAGTGCTAGAGTAGGCGTGGGCGGCGCCACTCAGCCCCAGCATTTT.

The genes are TRBV29-1 and TRBJ1-2; perhaps TRBD1 as D (5 bases). V dropped 7 bases and J dropped 0 bases, with 15 bases sitting between them. In germline, CDR1 is SQVTM, CDR2 ANQGSEA. The CDR3 contains 14 residues. CDR3 sequence: CSAFGTDANYGYTF. As DNA, the CDR3 is TGCAGCGCCTTTGGGACCGATGCTAACTATGGCTACACCTTC. Full variable domain (outside the CDR3, taken from reference TRBV29-1 and TRBJ1-2): SAVISQKPSRDICQRGTSLTIQCQVDSQVTMMFWYRQQPGQSLTLIATANQGSEATYESGFVIDKFPISRPNLTFSTLTVSNMSPEDSSIYLCSAFGTDANYGYTFGSGTRLTVV.

There are a few counts of this clonotype. The J gene is TRBJ2-6, the V gene TRBV7-3; TRBD2 might be the D (5 bases). The V gene's germline CDR1 is SGHTA and CDR2 FQGTGA. The CDR3 has 15 residues. V was pared by 0 bases and J by 4 bases, with 7 bases between. The CDR3 loop is CASSLTGGGANVLTF. The DNA of the CDR3 is TGTGCCAGCAGCTTAACTGGCGGGGGGGCCAACGTCCTGACTTTC.

This clonotype appeared many times. The rearrangement links TRBV18 to TRBJ2-7; 10 positions match TRBD1. The ends lost 2 bases at V and 3 bases at J; junction bases unmatched: 7. CDR1 and CDR2 (germline): KGHSH, LQKENI. The CDR3 sequence is 16 residues long. The DNA of the CDR3 is TGTGCCAGCTCACCATCCGGGACAGGGGTCCTCTACGAGCAGTACTTC. Its translation is CASSPSGTGVLYEQYF.